What follows describes a single TCR beta chain. What it recognizes is unknown. This record comes from a study of vaccination effects on CD4 cells after COVID-19. Study outcomes and limitations: Convalescent patients numbered few in the study; early post-infection timepoints were missing entirely.

The ViraFEST assay expanded antigen-specific CD4+ T cells with viral peptide pools before sequencing. Scientists isolated CD4+ T cells after a roughly ten-day culture period ended. Everyone in the study got two shots of either the BNT162b2 or mRNA-1273 vaccine. Vaccine recipients lacked prior SARS-CoV-2 infection and had negative nucleocapsid antibodies. The authors exchanged half the medium for IL-2 medium on days 3 and 7. Germline lookup yields CDR1 SEHNR and CDR2 FQNEAQ (reference sequence). The V end was cut by 6 bases, the J end by 0 bases, with 8 bases between. This CDR3 has 13 residues. Some clones are missing from TCRdb's copy, which holds only in-frame ones; the method was immunoSEQ multiplex PCR. The profile shows about 24,000 clones, approximately 69% of them singletons.

Specimen: CD4+ T cells from PBMCs cultured with SARS-CoV-2 spike peptides, collected after COVID-19 vaccination. This chain uses TRBV7-9 with TRBJ1-1, with D tentatively TRBD1 (5 bases). This sequence was found in a human donor who received a COVID-19 vaccine. In DNA form, the CDR3 reads TGTGCCAGCAGTCGGACAATGAACACTGAAGCTTTCTTT. Its translation: CASSRTMNTEAFF.